The source of this TCR beta chain is a study of monozygotic twins with inflammatory bowel disease. For each CDR3 protein, TCRdb gives one entry from its re-call of the 5' RACE reads, without DNA. This sample's table reports some 100,000 distinct CDR3 sequences. Germline assignment: CDR1 LGHDT and CDR2 YNNKEL (reference sequence). There are 19 residues in the CDR3. The chain couples TRBV3-1 to TRBJ2-1; as DNA is missing, the TRBD2 call by TCRdb cannot be tested. This clonotype was sampled from a human donor with ulcerative colitis or Crohn's disease, or a healthy co-twin of an affected twin (not recorded which). Sequenced input: blood. The CDR3 here is CASSLMAGLAGPLGNEQFF.